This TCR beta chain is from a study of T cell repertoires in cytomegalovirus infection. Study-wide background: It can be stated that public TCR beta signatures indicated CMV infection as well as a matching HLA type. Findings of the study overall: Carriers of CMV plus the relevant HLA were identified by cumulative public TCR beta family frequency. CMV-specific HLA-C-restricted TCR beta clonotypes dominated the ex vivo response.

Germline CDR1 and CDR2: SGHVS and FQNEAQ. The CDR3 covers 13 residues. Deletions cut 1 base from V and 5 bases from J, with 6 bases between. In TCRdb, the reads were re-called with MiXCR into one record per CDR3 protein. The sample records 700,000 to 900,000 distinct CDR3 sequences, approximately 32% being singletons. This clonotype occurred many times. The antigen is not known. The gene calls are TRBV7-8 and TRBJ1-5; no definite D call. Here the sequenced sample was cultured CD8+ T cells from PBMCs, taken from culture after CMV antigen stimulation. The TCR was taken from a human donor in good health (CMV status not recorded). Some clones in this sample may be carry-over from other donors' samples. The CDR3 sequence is CASSLDWDQPQHF. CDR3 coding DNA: TGTGCCAGCAGCTTAGATTGGGATCAGCCCCAGCATTTT.